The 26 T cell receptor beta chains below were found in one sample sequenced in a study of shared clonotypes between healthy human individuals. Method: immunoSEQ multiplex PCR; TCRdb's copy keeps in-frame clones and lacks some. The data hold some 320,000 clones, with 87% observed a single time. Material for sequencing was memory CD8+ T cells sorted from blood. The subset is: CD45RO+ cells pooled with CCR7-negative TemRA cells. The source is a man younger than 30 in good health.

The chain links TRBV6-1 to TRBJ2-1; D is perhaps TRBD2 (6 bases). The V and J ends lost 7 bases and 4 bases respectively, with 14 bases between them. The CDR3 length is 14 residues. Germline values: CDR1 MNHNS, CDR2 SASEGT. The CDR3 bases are TGTGCCAGCACGGGAGCGGGCGTATACAATGAGCAGTTCTTC. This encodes CASTGAGVYNEQFF.

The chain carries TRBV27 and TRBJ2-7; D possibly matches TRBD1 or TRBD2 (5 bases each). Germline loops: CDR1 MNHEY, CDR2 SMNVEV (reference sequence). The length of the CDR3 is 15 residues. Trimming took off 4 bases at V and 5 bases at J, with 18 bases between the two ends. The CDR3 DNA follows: TGTGCCAGCAGTTACGGGAAAGGGGCTTATCACGAGCAGTACTTC. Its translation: CASSYGKGAYHEQYF.

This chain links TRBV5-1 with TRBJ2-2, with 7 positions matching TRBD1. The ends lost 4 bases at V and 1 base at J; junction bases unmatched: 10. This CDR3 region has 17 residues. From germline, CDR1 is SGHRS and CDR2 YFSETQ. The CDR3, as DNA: TGCGCCAGCAGCGGAGGACAGGAGTACCTGAACACCGGGGAGCTGTTTTTT. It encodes CASSGGQEYLNTGELFF.

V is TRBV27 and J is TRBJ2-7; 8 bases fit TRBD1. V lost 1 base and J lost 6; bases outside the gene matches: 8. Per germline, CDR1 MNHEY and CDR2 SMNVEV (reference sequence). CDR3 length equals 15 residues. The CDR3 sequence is CASSLWWQGAGEQYF. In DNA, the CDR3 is TGTGCCAGCAGTTTATGGTGGCAGGGGGCCGGCGAGCAGTACTTC.

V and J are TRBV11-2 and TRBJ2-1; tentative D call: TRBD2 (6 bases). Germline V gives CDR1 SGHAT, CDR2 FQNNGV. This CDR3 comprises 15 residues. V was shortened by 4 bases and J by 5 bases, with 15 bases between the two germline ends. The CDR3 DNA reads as TGTGCCAGCAGCTCCCCATGGGGACTCCACAATGAGCAGTTCTTC. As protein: CASSSPWGLHNEQFF.

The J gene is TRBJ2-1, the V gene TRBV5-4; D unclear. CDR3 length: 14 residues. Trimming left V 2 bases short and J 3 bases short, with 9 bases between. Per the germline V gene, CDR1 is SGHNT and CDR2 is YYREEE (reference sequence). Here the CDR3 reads CASSFETVYNEQFF. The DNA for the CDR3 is TGTGCCAGCAGCTTCGAGACGGTCTACAATGAGCAGTTCTTC. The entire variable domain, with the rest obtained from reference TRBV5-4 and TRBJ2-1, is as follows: ETGVTQSPTHLIKTRGQQVTLRCSSQSGHNTVSWYQQALGQGPQFIFQYYREEENGRGNFPPRFSGLQFPNYSSELNVNALELDDSALYLCASSFETVYNEQFFGPGTRLTVL.

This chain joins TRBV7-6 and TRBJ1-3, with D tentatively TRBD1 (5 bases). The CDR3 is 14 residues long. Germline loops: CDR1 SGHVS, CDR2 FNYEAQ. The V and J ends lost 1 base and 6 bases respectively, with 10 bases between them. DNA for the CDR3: TGTGCCAGCAGCTTAGAGGCAGGGTCAAACACCATATATTTT. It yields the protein CASSLEAGSNTIYF.

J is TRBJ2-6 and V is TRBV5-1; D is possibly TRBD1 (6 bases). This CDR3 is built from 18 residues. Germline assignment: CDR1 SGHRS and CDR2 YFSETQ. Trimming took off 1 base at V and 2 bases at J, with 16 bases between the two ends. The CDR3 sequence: CASSLRQVGETGANVLTF. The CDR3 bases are TGCGCCAGCAGCTTGAGACAGGTCGGAGAGACTGGGGCCAACGTCCTGACTTTC.

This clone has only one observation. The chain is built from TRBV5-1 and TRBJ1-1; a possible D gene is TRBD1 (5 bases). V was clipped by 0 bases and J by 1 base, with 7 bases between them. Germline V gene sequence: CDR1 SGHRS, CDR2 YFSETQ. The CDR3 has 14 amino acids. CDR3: CASSLDQGNTEAFF. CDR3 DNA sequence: TGCGCCAGCAGCTTGGATCAGGGGAACACTGAAGCTTTCTTT.

The CDR3 here is CASSPVQGQPQHF. DNA for the CDR3: TGCGCCAGCAGCCCAGTTCAGGGTCAGCCCCAGCATTTT. The chain recombines TRBV4-1 with TRBJ1-5; tentatively, D is TRBD1 (5 bases). This CDR3 contains 13 residues. Germline CDR1 and CDR2: MGHRA and YSYEKL. V dropped 4 bases and J dropped 6 bases, with 10 bases sitting between them.

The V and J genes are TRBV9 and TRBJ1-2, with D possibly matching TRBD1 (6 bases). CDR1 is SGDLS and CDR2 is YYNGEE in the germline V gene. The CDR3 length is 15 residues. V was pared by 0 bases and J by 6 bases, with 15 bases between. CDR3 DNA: TGTGCCAGCAGCGTAGGGTCAGAGGGGGATAATGGCTACACCTTC. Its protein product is CASSVGSEGDNGYTF.

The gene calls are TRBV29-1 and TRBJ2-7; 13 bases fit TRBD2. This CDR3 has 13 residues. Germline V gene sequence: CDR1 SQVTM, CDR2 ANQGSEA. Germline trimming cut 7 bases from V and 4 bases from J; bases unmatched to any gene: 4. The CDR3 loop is CSAGLAGRYEQYF. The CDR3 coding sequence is TGCAGCGCGGGACTAGCGGGACGATACGAGCAGTACTTC.

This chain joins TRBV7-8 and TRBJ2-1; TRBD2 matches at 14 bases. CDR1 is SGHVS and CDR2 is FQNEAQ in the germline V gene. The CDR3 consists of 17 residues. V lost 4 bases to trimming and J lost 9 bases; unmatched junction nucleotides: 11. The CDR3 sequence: CASSYQPGTSGSFEQFF. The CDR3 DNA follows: TGTGCCAGCAGCTACCAACCCGGGACTAGCGGGAGTTTTGAGCAGTTCTTC.

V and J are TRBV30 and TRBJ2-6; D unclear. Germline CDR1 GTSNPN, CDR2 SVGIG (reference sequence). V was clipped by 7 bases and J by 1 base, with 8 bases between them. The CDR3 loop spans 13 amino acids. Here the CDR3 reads CASEISGANVLTF. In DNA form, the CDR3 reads TGTGCCTCGGAGATTTCTGGGGCCAACGTCCTGACTTTC.

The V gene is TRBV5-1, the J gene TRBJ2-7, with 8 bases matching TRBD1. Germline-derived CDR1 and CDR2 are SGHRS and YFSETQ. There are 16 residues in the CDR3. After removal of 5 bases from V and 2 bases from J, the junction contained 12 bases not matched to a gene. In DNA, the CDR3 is TGCGCCAGCAGAATACGTTACAGGGGGAGTACCTACGAGCAGTACTTC. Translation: CASRIRYRGSTYEQYF.

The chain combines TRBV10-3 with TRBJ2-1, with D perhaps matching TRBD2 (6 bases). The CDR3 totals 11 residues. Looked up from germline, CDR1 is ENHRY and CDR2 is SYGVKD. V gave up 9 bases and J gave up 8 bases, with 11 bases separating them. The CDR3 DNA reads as TGTGCCATTTCGGAGGGAGATGAGCAGTTCTTC. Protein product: CAISEGDEQFF.

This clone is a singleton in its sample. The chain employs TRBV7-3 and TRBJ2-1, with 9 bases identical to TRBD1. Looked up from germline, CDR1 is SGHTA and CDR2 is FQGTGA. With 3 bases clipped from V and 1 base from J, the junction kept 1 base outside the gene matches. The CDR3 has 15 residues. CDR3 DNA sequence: TGTGCCAGCAGCTTTGGGACAGGGTCCTACAATGAGCAGTTCTTC. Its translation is CASSFGTGSYNEQFF.

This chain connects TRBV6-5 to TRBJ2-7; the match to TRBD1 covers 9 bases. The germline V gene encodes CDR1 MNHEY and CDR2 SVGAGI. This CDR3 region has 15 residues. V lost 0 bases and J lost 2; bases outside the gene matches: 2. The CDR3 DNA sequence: TGTGCCAGCAGTTACTCGACAGGGGGGGCCTACGAGCAGTACTTC. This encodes CASSYSTGGAYEQYF.

In DNA, the CDR3 is TGTGCCAGCAGTACCGACAGGGGAGGAATGGCTCCGGGATACGAGCAGTACTTC. It is translated as CASSTDRGGMAPGYEQYF. V is TRBV6-4 and J is TRBJ2-7; 8 bases align to TRBD1. The V gene's germline CDR1 is MRHNA and CDR2 SNTAGT. This CDR3 has 18 residues. Trimming removed 5 bases from V and 4 bases from J; junction bases left unmatched: 19.

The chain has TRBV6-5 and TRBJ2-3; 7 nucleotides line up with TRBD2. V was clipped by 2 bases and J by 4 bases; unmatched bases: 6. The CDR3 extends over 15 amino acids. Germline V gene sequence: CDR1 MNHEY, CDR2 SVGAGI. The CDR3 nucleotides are TGTGCCAGCAGTTACGTACGCGGGGGTGCAGATACGCAGTATTTT. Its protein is CASSYVRGGADTQYF.

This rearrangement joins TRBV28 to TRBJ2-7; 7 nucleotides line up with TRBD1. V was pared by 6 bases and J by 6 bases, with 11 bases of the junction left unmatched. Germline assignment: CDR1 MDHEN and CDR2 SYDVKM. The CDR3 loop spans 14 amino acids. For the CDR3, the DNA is TGTGCCAGCAGCAGCACAGGGGTGATAGTCGAGCAGTACTTC. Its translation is CASSSTGVIVEQYF.

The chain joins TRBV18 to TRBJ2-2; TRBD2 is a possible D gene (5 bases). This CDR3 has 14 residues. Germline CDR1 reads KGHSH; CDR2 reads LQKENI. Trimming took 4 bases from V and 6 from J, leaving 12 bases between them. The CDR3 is CASSLPGVPGELFF. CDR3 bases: TGTGCCAGCTCACTCCCCGGGGTCCCCGGGGAGCTGTTTTTT.

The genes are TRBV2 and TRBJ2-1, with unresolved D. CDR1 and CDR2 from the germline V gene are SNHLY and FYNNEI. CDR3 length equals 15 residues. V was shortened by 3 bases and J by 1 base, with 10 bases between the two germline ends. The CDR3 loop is CASSDPIGSYNEQFF. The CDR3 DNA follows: TGTGCCAGCAGTGATCCCATAGGTTCCTACAATGAGCAGTTCTTC.

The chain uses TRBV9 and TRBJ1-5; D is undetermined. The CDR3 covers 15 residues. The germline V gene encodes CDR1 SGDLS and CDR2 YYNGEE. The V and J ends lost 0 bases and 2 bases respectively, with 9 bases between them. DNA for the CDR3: TGTGCCAGCAGCGTAGTATACGATCGCAATCAGCCCCAGCATTTT. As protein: CASSVVYDRNQPQHF.

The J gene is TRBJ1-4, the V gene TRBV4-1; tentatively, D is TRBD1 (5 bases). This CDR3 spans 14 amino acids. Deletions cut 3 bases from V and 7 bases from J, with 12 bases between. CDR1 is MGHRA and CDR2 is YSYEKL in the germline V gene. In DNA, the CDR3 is TGCGCCAGCAGCCATCGGGACGGGGGTGAAAAACTGTTTTTT. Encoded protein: CASSHRDGGEKLFF.

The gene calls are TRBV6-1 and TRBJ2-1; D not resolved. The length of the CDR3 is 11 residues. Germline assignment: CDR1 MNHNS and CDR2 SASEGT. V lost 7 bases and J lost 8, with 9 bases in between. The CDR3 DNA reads TGTGCCAGCACGTATGGGGATGAGCAGTTCTTC. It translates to CASTYGDEQFF.